These 3 T cell receptor beta chains were all obtained from the same sample, sequenced in a study of shared T cell receptors in the human thymus. Method: immunoSEQ multiplex PCR; TCRdb's copy keeps in-frame clones and lacks some. The sample comprises more than 550,000 clones, 80% to 90% of which are singletons, and 0.0094% rests with the top ten. The same sample was also studied in work on human thymus T cells.

The sequenced sample consisted of thymocytes. These receptors were obtained from a boy younger than two with a congenital heart defect.

The genes are TRBV6-5 and TRBJ1-5, with unresolved D. The CDR3 covers 15 residues. Trimming left V 5 bases short and J 0 bases short, with 11 bases between. Germline V lookup: CDR1 MNHEY, CDR2 SVGAGI. CDR3 region: CASSPREDSNQPQHF. The CDR3 DNA sequence: TGTGCCAGCAGTCCTCGGGAGGATAGCAATCAGCCCCAGCATTTT.

V is TRBV4-3 and J is TRBJ1-5, with 10 positions matching TRBD1. The V segment lost 1 base and the J segment 7 bases; nucleotides outside the gene matches: 10. The CDR3 runs 17 residues. CDR1 LGHNA and CDR2 YSLEER come from the germline V gene. For the CDR3, the DNA is TGCGCCAGCAGCCAAGCCAAAGGGACAGGGGAGGACCAGCCCCAGCATTTT. This translates into CASSQAKGTGEDQPQHF.

This sequence joins TRBV28 and TRBJ2-7; D possibly corresponds to TRBD2 (6 bases). With 3 bases removed from V and 3 bases from J, the gap between germline ends came to 15 bases. The length of the CDR3 is 15 residues. CDR1 and CDR2 (germline): MDHEN, SYDVKM. This CDR3 is CASSLPGSLHYEQYF. Written as DNA, the CDR3 is TGTGCCAGCAGTTTGCCCGGGAGCCTTCACTACGAGCAGTACTTC. The variable domain in full, with the rest retrieved from reference TRBV28 and TRBJ2-7, is DVKVTQSSRYLVKRTGEKVFLECVQDMDHENMFWYRQDPGLGLRLIYFSYDVKMKEKGDIPEGYSVSREKKERFSLILESASTNQTSMYLCASSLPGSLHYEQYFGPGTRLTVT.